These 29 T cell receptor beta chains share one sample of origin, sequenced in a study of cytomegalovirus exposure and HLA in healthy donors. PCR was performed using 60 Vbeta and 13 Jbeta primers. Here immunoSEQ multiplex PCR was the method, and the copy in TCRdb shows in-frame clones only, minus some. Found here are 95,000 to 150,000 clones, roughly 63% of them singletons; the top ten hold less than 12%. The sample comprised PBMCs. Source of these receptors: a man in his forties in good health and CMV-seropositive.

CDR3 loop: CASSRQGKLAGDPYEQYF. The DNA for the CDR3 is TGTGCCAGCAGCCGGCAGGGGAAGTTAGCGGGAGACCCCTACGAGCAGTACTTC. The chain couples TRBV11-3 to TRBJ2-7, with 9 bases identical to TRBD2. Trimming removed 5 bases from V and 2 bases from J; junction bases left unmatched: 16. The CDR3 covers 18 residues. In germline, CDR1 is SGHNT, CDR2 YENEEA.

The CDR3 sequence: CASSFSGHEQYF. The DNA of the CDR3 is TGTGCCAGCAGCTTCTCTGGCCACGAGCAGTACTTC. The rearrangement uses TRBV7-2 and TRBJ2-7; D unresolved. This CDR3 has 12 amino acids. Germline assignment: CDR1 SGHTA and CDR2 FQGNSA. V lost 3 bases and J lost 5, with 8 bases in between.

The V and J genes are TRBV9 and TRBJ2-6, with unresolved D. V lost 4 bases and J 1 base, leaving 9 bases between the germline ends. Germline V lookup: CDR1 SGDLS, CDR2 YYNGEE. This CDR3 has 15 residues. CDR3 amino acids: CASSTRFSGANVLTF. The CDR3 nucleotides read TGTGCCAGCAGCACACGATTTTCTGGGGCCAACGTCCTGACTTTC.

The chain joins TRBV4-3 to TRBJ2-1; weak D call: TRBD2 (5 bases). This CDR3 is 13 amino acids long. V was clipped by 3 bases and J by 8 bases, with 11 bases between them. Germline V gives CDR1 LGHNA, CDR2 YSLEER. The CDR3 bases are TGCGCCAGCAGCCAGTCTAGAGGGCATGAGCAGTTCTTC. Its protein is CASSQSRGHEQFF.

This clone has just a few counts. The chain is built from TRBV20-1 and TRBJ2-7, with TRBD2 as a possible D gene (5 bases). The CDR3 covers 11 residues. The germline V and J ends were trimmed by 6 bases and 3 bases, with 9 bases remaining between them. Germline V CDR1 and CDR2: DFQATT, SNEGSKA (reference sequence). The CDR3 sequence: CSAPDFYEQYF. For the CDR3, the DNA is TGCAGTGCGCCGGACTTCTACGAGCAGTACTTC.

This chain connects TRBV7-9 to TRBJ2-5; weak D call: TRBD1 (5 bases). The CDR3 is 14 amino acids. Trimming cost V 1 base and J 4 bases, with 10 bases left between them. Per germline, CDR1 SEHNR and CDR2 FQNEAQ (reference sequence). The CDR3: CASSLVARGETQYF. As DNA, the CDR3 is TGTGCCAGCAGCTTAGTAGCTAGGGGAGAGACCCAGTACTTC.

DNA for the CDR3: TGTGCCAGCAGCCCAGGACAGGGCGCCGGGGAGCTGTTTTTT. Amino acids: CASSPGQGAGELFF. The V call is TRBV11-2, the J call TRBJ2-2; 8 bases are shared with TRBD1. Germline V lookup: CDR1 SGHAT, CDR2 FQNNGV. V gave up 5 bases and J gave up 6 bases; unmatched junction bases: 5. This CDR3 comprises 14 residues.

The rearrangement joins TRBV7-6 to TRBJ2-7; 7 positions agree with TRBD2. Germline CDR1 SGHVS, CDR2 FNYEAQ. J gave up 0 bases and V 1 base, and 15 bases lay outside the gene matches. The CDR3 covers 19 residues. As DNA, the CDR3 is TGTGCCAGCAGCTTAGAGCCGGGCGCTAGCGGAGGGAGCTCCTACGAGCAGTACTTC. This gives the protein CASSLEPGASGGSSYEQYF.

J is TRBJ2-3 and V is TRBV4-1; 10 bases are a match to TRBD2. CDR1 is MGHRA, CDR2 YSYEKL, per germline. The V segment lost 2 bases and the J segment 4 bases; nucleotides outside the gene matches: 0. The CDR3 has 14 amino acids. The CDR3 DNA follows: TGCGCCAGCAGCCAACTAGCGGGAGCAGATACGCAGTATTTT. Amino acids: CASSQLAGADTQYF.

A few counts support this clone. The chain employs TRBV5-5 and TRBJ2-1; 8 nucleotides line up with TRBD1. V shed 4 bases, J shed 4 bases, and the junction held 7 bases outside the gene matches. Germline lookup yields CDR1 SGHKS and CDR2 YYEKEE (reference sequence). This CDR3 is built from 15 residues. The CDR3 loop reads CASSRQGSRYNEQFF. In DNA form, the CDR3 reads TGTGCCAGCAGCAGACAGGGGTCCAGATACAATGAGCAGTTCTTC.

The gene calls are TRBV6-5 and TRBJ2-3; no reliable D call. V lost 5 bases and J 1 base, leaving 13 bases between the germline ends. Germline V CDR1 and CDR2: MNHEY, SVGAGI. The CDR3 runs to 15 residues. The CDR3 loop reads CASSRATSRTDTQYF. In DNA, the CDR3 is TGTGCCAGCAGTCGAGCGACGTCCCGCACAGATACGCAGTATTTT.

This sequence joins TRBV5-6 and TRBJ2-3; TRBD2 matches at 9 bases. The V segment lost 3 bases and the J segment 3 bases; nucleotides outside the gene matches: 11. Germline CDR1 SGHDT, CDR2 YYEEEE. The CDR3 has 17 residues. The CDR3 DNA reads as TGTGCCAGCAGCTGGGCGCTAGCGGGGAGTGGGACAGATACGCAGTATTTT. It translates to CASSWALAGSGTDTQYF.

The chain joins TRBV9 to TRBJ2-7, with D maybe TRBD1 (5 bases). The CDR3 runs to 18 residues. V lost 0 bases and J lost 0, with 19 bases in between. CDR1 and CDR2 (germline): SGDLS, YYNGEE. CDR3 residues: CASSVAPLSQGHSYEQYF. CDR3 sequence (DNA): TGTGCCAGCAGCGTAGCCCCGCTGAGTCAGGGTCACTCCTACGAGCAGTACTTC.

This clone was detected once. This rearrangement joins TRBV2 to TRBJ2-1, with 8 bases identical to TRBD1. This CDR3 region has 17 residues. V was clipped by 6 bases and J by 4 bases; unmatched bases: 14. Germline loops: CDR1 SNHLY, CDR2 FYNNEI. CDR3 sequence reads: CASRPGGARGNYNEQFF. The CDR3 DNA reads TGTGCCAGCAGGCCAGGGGGCGCAAGGGGGAATTACAATGAGCAGTTCTTC.

In its sample, this clone was seen a few times. The chain combines TRBV5-1 with TRBJ2-7; 9 nucleotides agree with TRBD2. The CDR3 spans 14 residues. Germline CDR1 is SGHRS and CDR2 is YFSETQ. Germline trimming cut 5 bases from V and 7 bases from J; bases unmatched to any gene: 10. CDR3 sequence: CASSSGSLRGEQYF. CDR3 sequence (DNA): TGCGCCAGCAGTAGCGGGAGTCTTCGTGGGGAGCAGTACTTC.

The chain uses TRBV7-3 and TRBJ2-1; a weak D match, TRBD1 (5 bases). Germline CDR1 reads SGHTA; CDR2 reads FQGTGA. V was pared by 3 bases and J by 9 bases, with 15 bases between. The CDR3 totals 14 residues. The CDR3 DNA is TGTGCCAGCAGCTTCCAGGGCGACGGCGGTGAGCAGTTCTTC. Its protein product is CASSFQGDGGEQFF.

V gene TRBV5-1 combines with J gene TRBJ2-3; 8 bases match TRBD1. This CDR3 contains 15 residues. V dropped 4 bases and J dropped 5; count of bases not matched to a gene: 9. Per germline, CDR1 SGHRS and CDR2 YFSETQ. The CDR3 reads CASSALATGVDTQYF. The CDR3 DNA reads as TGCGCCAGCAGCGCCCTGGCGACAGGGGTAGATACGCAGTATTTT.

The chain uses TRBV7-9 and TRBJ1-1; TRBD1 aligns across 11 bases. The CDR3 loop spans 13 amino acids. CDR1 is SEHNR, CDR2 FQNEAQ, per germline (reference sequence). Trimming cost V 0 bases and J 10 bases; bases outside gene matches: 1. CDR3 protein: CASSLAGTGGAFF. CDR3 DNA sequence: TGTGCCAGCAGCTTAGCCGGGACAGGGGGAGCTTTCTTT.

V gene TRBV7-2 combines with J gene TRBJ2-3, with TRBD2 as a possible D gene (5 bases). The CDR3 is 12 amino acids. Trimming shortened V by 5 bases and J by 5 bases, and 8 bases separated the two germline ends. The germline CDR1 and CDR2 sequences are SGHTA and FQGNSA. The CDR3 region is CASSPGKDTQYF. CDR3 DNA sequence: TGTGCCAGCAGCCCCGGGAAAGATACGCAGTATTTT. The variable domain in full, completed from reference TRBV7-2 and TRBJ2-3, reads GAGVSQSPSNKVTEKGKDVELRCDPISGHTALYWYRQSLGQGLEFLIYFQGNSAPDKSGLPSDRFSAERTGGSVSTLTIQRTQQEDSAVYLCASSPGKDTQYFGPGTRLTVL.

The V call is TRBV4-1, the J call TRBJ2-3; D possibly corresponds to TRBD2 (5 bases). V lost 2 bases and J 2 bases, leaving 14 bases between the germline ends. The CDR3 is 16 amino acids. Germline values: CDR1 MGHRA, CDR2 YSYEKL. DNA for the CDR3: TGCGCCAGCAGCCAAATCCGGGATTCTTCCACAGATACGCAGTATTTT. The encoded protein is CASSQIRDSSTDTQYF.

This clone was observed once. The CDR3 sequence: CAWGPHETQYF. The CDR3 region has the DNA TGTGCCTGGGGCCCCCATGAGACCCAGTACTTC. V gene TRBV30 combines with J gene TRBJ2-5; the D is unclear. The CDR3 sequence is 11 residues long. CDR1 and CDR2 (germline): GTSNPN, SVGIG (reference sequence). The V end was cut by 5 bases, the J end by 5 bases, with 9 bases between.

A remark on this clone: At one of its ends the junction is not consistent with the germline gene, which may arise from a read error. The chain is built from TRBV7-2 and TRBJ2-5; 10 nucleotides agree with TRBD2. The CDR3 runs to 15 residues. In germline, CDR1 is SGHTA, CDR2 FQGNSA. The CDR3 is CASCFLTSGTETQYF. The CDR3 DNA reads TGTGCCAGCTGCTTCCTTACTAGCGGGACGGAGACCCAGTACTTC.

The rearrangement uses TRBV11-3 and TRBJ2-2; 12 bases are shared with TRBD2. Germline CDR1 SGHNT, CDR2 YENEEA. The CDR3 runs 17 residues. V lost 4 bases, J lost 5 bases, and 8 bases stayed unmatched. The CDR3 sequence is CASSSWTSGKVTGELFF. CDR3 in DNA: TGTGCCAGCAGCTCCTGGACTAGCGGGAAGGTTACCGGGGAGCTGTTTTTT.

The gene calls are TRBV28 and TRBJ1-5; 10 bases align to TRBD1. The J segment lost 5 bases and the V segment lost 5 bases, leaving 6 bases of the junction unmatched. The CDR3 extends over 15 amino acids. Germline V gives CDR1 MDHEN, CDR2 SYDVKM. As DNA, the CDR3 is TGTGCCAGCAGTCAGACAGGGGGCGAATATCAGCCCCAGCATTTT. It translates to CASSQTGGEYQPQHF.

The chain employs TRBV5-4 and TRBJ1-2; 7 bases map to TRBD1. Germline CDR1 and CDR2: SGHNT and YYREEE (reference sequence). The V segment lost 0 bases and the J segment 2 bases; nucleotides outside the gene matches: 10. This CDR3 has 17 residues. The CDR3 DNA follows: TGTGCCAGCAGCTTGGATTCTGGACAGGCGACCAACTATGGCTACACCTTC. Translation: CASSLDSGQATNYGYTF.

The chain carries TRBV2 and TRBJ1-3; no clear D gene. Germline V CDR1 and CDR2: SNHLY, FYNNEI. CDR3 size: 15 residues. Trimming removed 3 bases at V and 0 bases at J, with 9 bases between. CDR3 region: CASSERPYSGNTIYF. Written as DNA, the CDR3 is TGTGCCAGCAGTGAGCGGCCGTACTCTGGAAACACCATATATTTT. Full variable domain (rest looked up from reference TRBV2 and TRBJ1-3): EPEVTQTPSHQVTQMGQEVILRCVPISNHLYFYWYRQILGQKVEFLVSFYNNEISEKSEIFDDQFSVERPDGSNFTLKIRSTKLEDSAMYFCASSERPYSGNTIYFGEGSWLTVV.

This sequence joins TRBV29-1 and TRBJ2-6; 10 nucleotides agree with TRBD1. V gave up 5 bases and J gave up 0 bases; unmatched junction bases: 10. This CDR3 is 18 amino acids long. Germline-derived CDR1 and CDR2 are SQVTM and ANQGSEA. Here the CDR3 DNA reads TGCAGCGTTATGAGGACAGGGGGGGTAGTCTCTGGGGCCAACGTCCTGACTTTC. This translates into CSVMRTGGVVSGANVLTF.

This clone showed up just a few times. The chain is built from TRBV20-1 and TRBJ1-2; D may be TRBD1 (5 bases). CDR1 is DFQATT and CDR2 is SNEGSKA in the germline V gene (reference sequence). The CDR3 runs 10 residues. This chain's CDR3 is CSDSNYGYTF. The CDR3 nucleotides are TGCAGCGACAGTAACTATGGCTACACCTTC.

This chain links TRBV2 with TRBJ2-3; TRBD1 is a possible D gene (5 bases). The CDR3 extends over 13 amino acids. V lost 8 bases, J lost 4 bases, and 13 bases lay in between. Germline assignment: CDR1 SNHLY and CDR2 FYNNEI. The CDR3 region is CASQPREADTQYF. The CDR3 DNA reads as TGTGCCAGCCAACCCAGGGAAGCAGATACGCAGTATTTT. Together with reference TRBV2 and TRBJ2-3, the CDR3 gives the full variable domain: EPEVTQTPSHQVTQMGQEVILRCVPISNHLYFYWYRQILGQKVEFLVSFYNNEISEKSEIFDDQFSVERPDGSNFTLKIRSTKLEDSAMYFCASQPREADTQYFGPGTRLTVL.